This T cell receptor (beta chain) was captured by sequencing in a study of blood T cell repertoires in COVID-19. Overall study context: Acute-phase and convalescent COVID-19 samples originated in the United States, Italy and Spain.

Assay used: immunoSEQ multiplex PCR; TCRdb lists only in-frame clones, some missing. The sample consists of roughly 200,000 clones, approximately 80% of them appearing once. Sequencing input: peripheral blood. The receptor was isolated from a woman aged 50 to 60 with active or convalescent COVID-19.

The CDR3 here is CASSPEVVSPLHF. The CDR3 DNA follows: TGTGCCAGCAGTCCCGAGGTAGTTTCACCCCTCCACTTT. The genes are TRBV6-5 and TRBJ1-6; D call uncertain. V lost 5 bases to trimming and J lost 9 bases, with 11 bases between them. Per germline, CDR1 MNHEY and CDR2 SVGAGI. CDR3 length: 13 amino acids.